This T cell receptor beta chain was identified during a study of blood T cell repertoires in COVID-19. Overall study context: PBMCs, B-cell-depleted T cells, or T cells were the source of the cDNA or gDNA that made up the material.

Sequencing was performed with immunoSEQ multiplex PCR; in TCRdb, only in-frame clones are kept and a portion is missing. Among about 40,000 clones listed, around three quarters were seen once. Trimming cost V 0 bases and J 6 bases, with 12 bases left between them. This CDR3 is 15 amino acids long. The germline CDR1 and CDR2 sequences are KGHSH and LQKENI. This sequence originates from a woman older than 75 with acute or convalescent COVID-19. The V and J genes are TRBV18 and TRBJ1-5, with a possible D match to TRBD1 (5 bases). What was sequenced was peripheral blood. Here the CDR3 reads CASSPPGLLGQPQHF. The CDR3 DNA follows: TGTGCCAGCTCACCACCGGGACTACTTGGTCAGCCCCAGCATTTT.